These 25 T cell receptor beta chains share one sample of origin, sequenced in a study of neurological immune-mediated disorders. TCRdb processed the 5' RACE reads anew with MiXCR; each CDR3 protein has one entry. The sample comprises nearly 60,000 distinct CDR3 sequences, about 3.4% of which are singletons, and roughly 7% rests with the top ten. Sequencing was carried out using PBMCs. These receptor sequences come from a woman aged 55-70 years with multiple sclerosis.

This clonotype occurred many times. The chain is built from TRBV18 and TRBJ2-7; no firm D call. CDR3 length equals 11 residues. V lost 6 bases and J 4 bases, leaving 7 bases between the germline ends. Germline CDR1 KGHSH, CDR2 LQKENI. The CDR3 is CASSPDYEQYF. As DNA, the CDR3 is TGTGCCAGCTCGCCAGATTACGAGCAGTACTTC.

This clonotype has ten or more counts. The V and J genes are TRBV29-1 and TRBJ1-1; a possible D gene is TRBD1 (5 bases). The germline V gene has CDR1 SQVTM and CDR2 ANQGSEA. The CDR3 runs 17 residues. V lost 6 bases, J lost 1 base, and 24 bases lay in between. The CDR3: CSVEGLLKQGGNTEAFF. CDR3 DNA: TGCAGCGTGGAGGGACTGCTCAAGCAGGGAGGGAACACTGAAGCTTTCTTT. Based on the CDR3 plus reference TRBV29-1 and TRBJ1-1, the full variable domain is SAVISQKPSRDICQRGTSLTIQCQVDSQVTMMFWYRQQPGQSLTLIATANQGSEATYESGFVIDKFPISRPNLTFSTLTVSNMSPEDSSIYLCSVEGLLKQGGNTEAFFGQGTRLTVV.

The chain is built from TRBV14 and TRBJ2-2, with 7 bases that match TRBD2. CDR3 length: 15 residues. Germline V gene data show CDR1 as SGHDN and CDR2 as FVKESK. J lost 7 bases, V lost 1 base, and 6 bases had no gene match. CDR3 DNA: TGTGCCAGCAGCCAAGGGACTAGGGTCTTCGGGGAGCTGTTTTTT. Protein sequence: CASSQGTRVFGELFF.

This clonotype was recorded many times. The chain employs TRBV12-3 or TRBV12-4 and TRBJ1-2, with D possibly matching TRBD1 (5 bases). The length of the CDR3 is 14 residues. Trimming removed 0 bases at V and 8 bases at J, with 13 bases between. The CDR3 region is CASSLAEGPHGYTF. The CDR3 bases are TGTGCCAGCAGTTTAGCTGAGGGGCCTCACGGCTACACCTTC.

This clonotype was seen at least ten times. The V gene is TRBV7-9, the J gene TRBJ2-3; D possibly corresponds to TRBD2 (6 bases). Germline V gene lookup returns CDR1 SEHNR and CDR2 FQNEAQ (reference sequence). The CDR3 sequence is 12 residues long. Trimming cost V 5 bases and J 6 bases, with 9 bases left between them. The CDR3, as DNA: TGTGCCAGCAGCCCCCGGGGGGATACGCAGTATTTT. Translating it yields CASSPRGDTQYF.

In this sample, this clonotype turned up many times. This CDR3 reads CATSDRTGPNQPQHF. CDR3 DNA sequence: TGTGCCACCAGTGACCGGACAGGACCGAATCAGCCCCAGCATTTT. The V gene is TRBV24-1, the J gene TRBJ1-5, with 7 bases identical to TRBD1. This CDR3 region has 15 residues. With 4 bases clipped from V and 4 bases from J, the junction kept 6 bases outside the gene matches. Germline V gene data show CDR1 as KGHDR and CDR2 as SFDVKD.

In this sample, this clonotype turned up a few times. The rearrangement joins TRBV2 to TRBJ2-5; TRBD1 matches 9 bases. The germline V gene encodes CDR1 SNHLY and CDR2 FYNNEI. V shed 6 bases and J 5 bases; nucleotides not matched to a gene: 1. The CDR3 has 12 residues. The CDR3 coding sequence is TGTGCCAGCAGCGGACAGGGGGAGACCCAGTACTTC. This sequence encodes CASSGQGETQYF.

This clonotype was counted many times. This chain joins TRBV20-1 and TRBJ1-1; 7 nucleotides align to TRBD1. This CDR3 is built from 16 residues. After removal of 2 bases from V and 5 bases from J, the junction contained 14 bases not matched to a gene. Germline lookup yields CDR1 DFQATT and CDR2 SNEGSKA (reference sequence). DNA for the CDR3: TGCAGTGCTAGAAATGCTCTGACAGGGAGGGAAACTGAAGCTTTCTTT. This translates into CSARNALTGRETEAFF.

This clonotype was counted at least ten times. This chain uses TRBV7-2 with TRBJ1-3; no clear D gene. The V gene lost 4 bases and the J gene lost 5 bases, with 6 bases spanning the gap. This CDR3 spans 12 amino acids. Germline loops: CDR1 SGHTA, CDR2 FQGNSA. In nucleotides, the CDR3 is TGTGCCAGCAGCTCCCAGAGAAACACCATATATTTT. Protein: CASSSQRNTIYF.

This clonotype was detected only a few times. V usage is TRBV5-1 and J usage is TRBJ2-3; 9 nucleotides align to TRBD1. Germline assignment: CDR1 SGHRS and CDR2 YFSETQ. The CDR3 is made up of 15 amino acids. V lost 4 bases and J lost 2; bases outside the gene matches: 5. This CDR3 is CASSIDRGDTDTQYF. The CDR3 bases are TGCGCCAGCAGCATCGACAGGGGGGACACAGATACGCAGTATTTT.

This clonotype was recorded at least ten times. The V and J genes are TRBV20-1 and TRBJ2-1; TRBD2 matches at 7 bases. The CDR3 runs 14 residues. Germline assignment: CDR1 DFQATT and CDR2 SNEGSKA (reference sequence). Losses at the gene ends were 7 bases for V and 3 bases for J; bases not matched to a gene: 9. The CDR3 loop reads CSVPGVAGYNEQFF. The CDR3 DNA is TGCAGTGTCCCCGGGGTAGCGGGCTACAATGAGCAGTTCTTC.

This clonotype was recorded many times. The genes are TRBV3-1 and TRBJ2-7; 10 nucleotides line up with TRBD2. This CDR3 is built from 16 residues. CDR1 and CDR2 from the germline V gene are LGHDT and YNNKEL (reference sequence). Trimming took 5 bases from V and 0 from J; bases not matched to a gene: 7. CDR3 residues: CASSKRLAGVSYEQYF. The CDR3 nucleotides read TGTGCCAGCAGCAAACGACTAGCGGGCGTCTCCTACGAGCAGTACTTC.

This clonotype appeared many times. The chain uses TRBV20-1 and TRBJ2-7; 9 nucleotides align to TRBD1. Germline V gene data show CDR1 as DFQATT and CDR2 as SNEGSKA (reference sequence). The CDR3 consists of 13 residues. Unmatched junction bases numbered 6, after V lost 5 bases and J lost 4 bases. The CDR3 region has the DNA TGCAGTGCTGCCGGGACAGGGTTTTACGAGCAGTACTTC. Translated, it gives CSAAGTGFYEQYF.

In this sample, this clonotype turned up many times. CDR3 in amino acids: CASRSGSVTGELFF. For the CDR3, the DNA is TGTGCCAGCAGAAGCGGGAGCGTCACCGGGGAGCTGTTTTTT. The chain has TRBV12-3 or TRBV12-4 and TRBJ2-2; TRBD2 matches 8 bases. The ends lost 6 bases at V and 4 bases at J; junction bases unmatched: 4. The CDR3 extends over 14 amino acids.

This clonotype was picked up many times. The gene calls are TRBV5-1 and TRBJ2-3; D may correspond to TRBD1 or TRBD2 (5 bases each). Germline V gene data show CDR1 as SGHRS and CDR2 as YFSETQ. There are 15 residues in the CDR3. V lost 4 bases to trimming and J lost 2 bases, with 14 bases between them. CDR3: CASSPWTGTTDTQYF. The CDR3 nucleotides are TGCGCCAGCAGCCCCTGGACCGGGACCACAGATACGCAGTATTTT.

This chain connects TRBV14 to TRBJ2-7, with 13 bases that match TRBD2. CDR1 is SGHDN, CDR2 FVKESK, per germline. The CDR3 is 17 amino acids. V was pared by 3 bases and J by 5 bases, with 10 bases of the junction left unmatched. Here the CDR3 reads CASSHSGLAGRGDEQYF. As DNA, the CDR3 is TGTGCCAGCAGCCATTCGGGACTAGCGGGAAGGGGCGACGAGCAGTACTTC. The full variable domain, its missing parts supplied by reference TRBV14 and TRBJ2-7, is EAGVTQFPSHSVIEKGQTVTLRCDPISGHDNLYWYRRVMGKEIKFLLHFVKESKQDESGMPNNRFLAERTGGTYSTLKVQPAELEDSGVYFCASSHSGLAGRGDEQYFGPGTRLTVT.

This rearrangement joins TRBV6-2 or TRBV6-3 to TRBJ1-2; D gene uncertain. The CDR3 runs to 13 residues. The germline V and J ends were trimmed by 2 bases and 5 bases, with 9 bases remaining between them. CDR1 is MNHEY and CDR2 is SVGEGT in the germline V gene. CDR3 in DNA: TGTGCCAGCAGTTACCCATTCAGTTATGGCTACACCTTC. Translation gives CASSYPFSYGYTF.

The chain recombines TRBV20-1 with TRBJ2-3; TRBD1 or TRBD2 may be the D gene (5 bases each). Trimming removed 1 base from V and 2 bases from J, with 19 bases in between. The germline V gene encodes CDR1 DFQATT and CDR2 SNEGSKA (reference sequence). The CDR3 is 17 amino acids. In DNA form, the CDR3 reads TGCAGTGCTAGAGGCCAGGTGGGGGAGCCTTCCACAGATACGCAGTATTTT. Its translation: CSARGQVGEPSTDTQYF.

This clonotype was observed many times. CDR3: CSARDPLTGQGHEQYF. CDR3 DNA sequence: TGCAGTGCTAGAGATCCCCTAACTGGACAGGGCCACGAGCAGTACTTC. The chain employs TRBV20-1 and TRBJ2-7, with 8 positions matching TRBD1. CDR3 length: 16 residues. Germline assignment: CDR1 DFQATT and CDR2 SNEGSKA (reference sequence). J gave up 5 bases and V 0 bases, and 12 bases lay outside the gene matches.

Worth noting for this clonotype: Here the CDR3 omits its conserved ending phenylalanine or tryptophan, so a read error is the likely source. The J gene is TRBJ2-2, the V gene TRBV20-1; 7 bases match TRBD2. Per germline, CDR1 DFQATT and CDR2 SNEGSKA (reference sequence). This CDR3 region has 13 residues. Losses at the gene ends were 6 bases for V and 6 bases for J; bases not matched to a gene: 7. As DNA, the CDR3 is TGCAGTGCCTTGGGAGGGCGTCCCGGGGAGCTGTTTTGT. Protein: CSALGGRPGELFC.

This clonotype was seen repeatedly, ten times or more. The chain recombines TRBV25-1 with TRBJ1-6; TRBD1 agrees at 12 bases. CDR1 and CDR2 from the germline V gene are MGHDK and SYGVNS. The CDR3 loop spans 19 amino acids. J gave up 9 bases and V 5 bases, and 17 bases lay outside the gene matches. The CDR3 reads CASSTPASSGTGGRSPLHF. The CDR3 DNA is TGTGCCAGCAGTACGCCAGCCTCTTCCGGGACAGGGGGCCGTTCACCCCTCCACTTT.

This clonotype was detected many times. V usage is TRBV20-1 and J usage is TRBJ2-1, with 13 bases that match TRBD2. J gave up 2 bases and V 0 bases, and 4 bases lay outside the gene matches. CDR3 size: 17 residues. Germline assignment: CDR1 DFQATT and CDR2 SNEGSKA (reference sequence). The CDR3 DNA reads TGCAGTGCTAGAGATATAACTAGCGGGAGGGCCTACAATGAGCAGTTCTTC. Its protein product is CSARDITSGRAYNEQFF.

Comment on this clonotype: This could be a read error, since a much larger clone is one nucleotide away. V usage is TRBV4-1 and J usage is TRBJ1-5; D gene ambiguous. Germline loops: CDR1 MGHRA, CDR2 YSYEKL. The germline V and J ends were trimmed by 1 base and 1 base, with 14 bases remaining between them. The CDR3 loop spans 17 amino acids. The CDR3 DNA reads as TGCGCCAGCAGCCAAGGAGGAAAAAGAAAGAGCAATCAGCCCCAGCATTTT. Its protein product is CASSQGGKRKSNQPQHF.

This clonotype was counted ten times or more. The chain is built from TRBV15 and TRBJ1-6; possibly TRBD1 for D (5 bases). Germline CDR1 reads LNHNV; CDR2 reads YYDKDF (reference sequence). Trimming shortened V by 0 bases and J by 6 bases, and 9 bases separated the two germline ends. This CDR3 has 15 residues. This CDR3 reads CATSRDFGGNSPLHF. CDR3 sequence (DNA): TGTGCCACCAGCAGAGATTTCGGGGGTAATTCACCCCTCCACTTT.

This clonotype was seen many times. The chain joins TRBV12-3 or TRBV12-4 to TRBJ1-2; D may be TRBD1 (6 bases). The ends were cut back, 5 bases at V and 6 bases at J, with 13 bases in the middle. The CDR3 is 13 residues long. CDR3 sequence: CASSITGRDGYTF. In DNA form, the CDR3 reads TGTGCCAGCAGTATAACAGGGAGAGATGGCTACACCTTC.